A single sample is the source of the 13 T cell receptor beta chains below, sequenced in a study of blood T cells in healthy people across ages. A J-beta primer mix and a sample-barcoded 5' primer were used in a second PCR of roughly 7 to 12 cycles. Via MiXCR, TCRdb re-called the 5' RACE reads, giving one row per CDR3 protein. The sample shows roughly 1,500,000 distinct CDR3 sequences, about 32% of them seen only once. The sequencing input was blood. These receptors all stem from a woman aged 25 to 39 in good health.

This chain links TRBV7-9 with TRBJ2-3; D perhaps matches TRBD2 (5 bases). Per germline, CDR1 SEHNR and CDR2 FQNEAQ (reference sequence). V lost 5 bases and J 4 bases, leaving 13 bases between the germline ends. The CDR3 consists of 14 residues. The CDR3 here is CASSPSPIADTQYF. The DNA of the CDR3 is TGTGCCAGCAGCCCTAGCCCTATTGCAGATACGCAGTATTTT.

This clonotype was detected many times. The V call is TRBV29-1, the J call TRBJ1-2, with 7 bases fitting TRBD1. Germline trimming cut 2 bases from V and 0 bases from J; bases unmatched to any gene: 9. Germline V gene sequence: CDR1 SQVTM, CDR2 ANQGSEA. The CDR3 extends over 16 amino acids. As DNA, the CDR3 is TGCAGCGTTGAACCAGGGTGGGGACAGTCTAACTATGGCTACACCTTC. Amino acid sequence: CSVEPGWGQSNYGYTF.

With respect to this clonotype: A read error may account for a junction end that differs from germline. The rearrangement uses TRBV2 and TRBJ2-2; D is uncertain. The CDR3 sequence is 15 residues long. Germline V gene sequence: CDR1 SNHLY, CDR2 FYNNEI. As DNA, the CDR3 is TGTGCCAACAGTTCAGATTCGGCGAACACCGGGGAGCTGTTTTTT. This translates into CANSSDSANTGELFF.

The chain has TRBV29-1 and TRBJ1-1; D is uncertain. Germline lookup yields CDR1 SQVTM and CDR2 ANQGSEA. V lost 5 bases, J lost 3 bases, and 7 bases lay in between. CDR3 length: 11 amino acids. This CDR3 reads CSVLKDTEAFF. The CDR3 coding sequence is TGCAGCGTTTTGAAGGACACTGAAGCTTTCTTT.

The CDR3 nucleotides read TGTGCCAGCAATAGTCACTCGACAGGGAAATACGAGCAGTACTTC. It specifies CASNSHSTGKYEQYF. The chain recombines TRBV6-2 or TRBV6-3 with TRBJ2-7, with TRBD1 matching over 7 bases. The V segment lost 7 bases and the J segment 4 bases; nucleotides outside the gene matches: 13. Germline assignment: CDR1 MNHEY and CDR2 SVGEGT. The CDR3 loop spans 15 amino acids.

This clonotype has just a few counts. V and J are TRBV5-1 and TRBJ2-7; D perhaps matches TRBD2 (5 bases). The CDR3 spans 16 residues. Trimming stripped 4 bases from V and 2 bases from J, with 19 bases between. Germline V gene lookup returns CDR1 SGHRS and CDR2 YFSETQ. Here the CDR3 DNA reads TGCGCCAGCAGCCCCCGTCTAGCCAAACCCACCTACGAGCAGTACTTC. Amino acid sequence: CASSPRLAKPTYEQYF.

Of note for this clonotype: This may be a read error, as it is one base from a much larger clone. V and J are TRBV7-9 and TRBJ2-7, with a weak D call TRBD1 (6 bases). This CDR3 comprises 14 residues. Germline V gene sequence: CDR1 SEHNR, CDR2 FQNEAQ (reference sequence). This CDR3 reads CASSPPGQTYGQYF. In DNA form, the CDR3 reads TGTGCCAGCAGCCCCCCGGGACAAACCTACGGGCAGTACTTC. Drawing the rest from reference TRBV7-9 and TRBJ2-7, the complete variable domain is DTGVSQNPRHKITKRGQNVTFRCDPISEHNRLYWYRQTLGQGPEFLTYFQNEAQLEKSRLLSDRFSAERPKGSFSTLEIQRTEQGDSAMYLCASSPPGQTYGQYFGPGTRLTVT.

This clonotype was seen a handful of times. The rearrangement links TRBV15 to TRBJ2-5; D possibly uses TRBD1 or TRBD2 (5 bases each). V was pared by 0 bases and J by 5 bases, with 16 bases between. Germline values: CDR1 LNHNV, CDR2 YYDKDF (reference sequence). The CDR3 totals 16 residues. The CDR3 bases are TGTGCCACCAGCAGAGATTTATCGGGGCGAGGGGAGACCCAGTACTTC. Translated, it gives CATSRDLSGRGETQYF.

On this clonotype: It is likely a read error, because the conserved phenylalanine at the end of the CDR3 is missing. The rearrangement links TRBV5-1 to TRBJ2-3; 7 nucleotides match TRBD2. CDR3 size: 15 residues. With 0 bases clipped from V and 4 bases from J, the junction kept 5 bases outside the gene matches. In germline, CDR1 is SGHRS, CDR2 YFSETQ. The CDR3 region is CASSLDSGGADTQYS. The CDR3 DNA sequence: TGCGCCAGCAGCTTGGATTCGGGAGGCGCAGATACGCAGTATTCT.

This clonotype was found a few times. The chain employs TRBV30 and TRBJ2-6; D remains unclear. V lost 0 bases to trimming and J lost 0 bases, with 6 bases between them. The CDR3 has 15 amino acids. The germline V gene has CDR1 GTSNPN and CDR2 SVGIG (reference sequence). The CDR3 sequence: CAWSVAFSGANVLTF. The DNA of the CDR3 is TGTGCCTGGAGTGTTGCTTTCTCTGGGGCCAACGTCCTGACTTTC.

This clonotype has a handful of counts. The rearrangement uses TRBV11-2 and TRBJ2-1, with TRBD2 matching 8 bases. Germline V gives CDR1 SGHAT, CDR2 FQNNGV. The junction had 6 bases not matched to a gene; V was cut back by 4 bases and J by 4 bases. This CDR3 region has 15 residues. CDR3 sequence (DNA): TGTGCCAGCAGCTCGAGCGGGGGTATTTACAATGAGCAGTTCTTC. Encoded protein: CASSSSGGIYNEQFF.

With regard to this clonotype: A read error may explain this, as a much larger clone is one base away. The chain couples TRBV9 to TRBJ2-3, with unresolved D. Germline assignment: CDR1 SGDLS and CDR2 YYNGEE. The germline V and J ends were trimmed by 1 base and 4 bases, with 10 bases remaining between them. The CDR3 is 14 residues long. Here the CDR3 reads CASSVKPSADTQYF. The CDR3, as DNA: TGTGCCAGCAGCGTAAAACCTTCCGCAGATACGCAGTATTTT.

The chain has TRBV27 and TRBJ2-7; 8 bases match TRBD2. V shed 4 bases, J shed 2 bases, and the junction held 7 bases outside the gene matches. The CDR3 sequence is 15 residues long. Germline CDR1 is MNHEY and CDR2 is SMNVEV (reference sequence). CDR3 region: CASSYTSGATYEQYF. The CDR3 DNA reads as TGTGCCAGCAGTTACACTAGCGGAGCTACCTACGAGCAGTACTTC.